A single sample is the source of the 30 T cell receptor beta chains below, sequenced in a study of blood T cell repertoires in COVID-19. Generated by immunoSEQ multiplex PCR, the TCRdb table keeps only in-frame clones and is missing some. The repertoire holds about 200,000 clones, with 88% as singletons. Sequenced: peripheral blood. Source of these receptors: a man between 35 and 55 years old with active or convalescent COVID-19.

The chain couples TRBV19 to TRBJ1-1, with D hard to call. CDR3 length: 12 amino acids. Germline V gene sequence: CDR1 LNHDA, CDR2 SQIVND (reference sequence). V was cut by 5 bases and J by 4 bases, with 8 bases left in between. CDR3 protein: CASSWGATEAFF. The CDR3 coding sequence is TGTGCCAGTAGTTGGGGAGCCACTGAAGCTTTCTTT.

This chain joins TRBV15 and TRBJ1-1; 7 bases are a match to TRBD1. The length of the CDR3 is 17 residues. Losses at the gene ends were 4 bases for V and 0 bases for J; bases not matched to a gene: 11. Germline CDR1 and CDR2: LNHNV and YYDKDF (reference sequence). CDR3 bases: TGTGCCACCAGCACTTATTGGACAGGTCCGATGAACACTGAAGCTTTCTTT. Its protein is CATSTYWTGPMNTEAFF. Full variable domain (remainder filled in from reference TRBV15 and TRBJ1-1): DAMVIQNPRYQVTQFGKPVTLSCSQTLNHNVMYWYQQKSSQAPKLLFHYYDKDFNNEADTPDNFQSRRPNTSFCFLDIRSPGLGDTAMYLCATSTYWTGPMNTEAFFGQGTRLTVV.

This clone was seen a single time. V and J are TRBV11-3 and TRBJ2-7; D ambiguous. Trimming stripped 3 bases from V and 2 bases from J, with 14 bases between. CDR3 size: 15 residues. In germline, CDR1 is SGHNT, CDR2 YENEEA. The DNA of the CDR3 is TGTGCCAGCAGCTTTACTAACCCAATTACCTACGAGCAGTACTTC. It specifies CASSFTNPITYEQYF.

V gene TRBV3-1 (or the pseudogene TRBV3-2) combines with J gene TRBJ2-7; no reliable D call. The CDR3 covers 12 residues. V was cut by 4 bases and J by 6 bases, with 10 bases left in between. Germline V gene lookup returns CDR1 LGHDT and CDR2 YNNKEL (reference sequence). CDR3 coding DNA: TGTGCCAGCAGCCTGCATGTCGGCGAGCAGTACTTC. It encodes CASSLHVGEQYF.

The J gene is TRBJ1-2, the V gene TRBV6-5; the D gene is possibly TRBD1 (6 bases). Germline lookup yields CDR1 MNHEY and CDR2 SVGAGI. Trimming left V 10 bases short and J 3 bases short, with 15 bases between. The CDR3 loop spans 13 amino acids. In DNA form, the CDR3 reads TGTGCCACCACTCCACAGGGTTACTATGGCTACACCTTC. Amino acid sequence: CATTPQGYYGYTF.

This chain connects TRBV19 to TRBJ1-4, with no clear D. CDR3 length: 11 residues. Germline CDR1 reads LNHDA; CDR2 reads SQIVND (reference sequence). Trimming pared 5 bases from V and 10 bases from J, leaving 8 bases between. The CDR3: CASSFAGKLFF. The CDR3 bases are TGTGCCAGTAGTTTCGCCGGAAAACTGTTTTTT.

The V gene is TRBV6-5, the J gene TRBJ1-2; no reliable D call. CDR3 length: 12 amino acids. Germline V gives CDR1 MNHEY, CDR2 SVGAGI. Trimming cost V 2 bases and J 8 bases, with 9 bases left between them. CDR3 nucleotide sequence: TGTGCCAGCAGTTACCGCGGGAAGGGCTACACCTTC. Translation: CASSYRGKGYTF.

This clone was seen just once. A read error may produce the germline difference seen at one junction end. The V gene is TRBV3-1 (or the pseudogene TRBV3-2), the J gene TRBJ2-7; tentatively, D is TRBD2 (5 bases). Germline assignment: CDR1 LGHDT and CDR2 YNNKEL (reference sequence). The CDR3 has 12 residues. In DNA, the CDR3 is TGTGCCAGCAGCCAGAGCTGGGGAGAGTTGGAATTC. Protein sequence: CASSQSWGELEF.

V and J are TRBV5-1 and TRBJ1-2; 7 bases map to TRBD1. CDR3 length: 16 amino acids. The germline gives CDR1 SGHRS, CDR2 YFSETQ. With 0 bases clipped from V and 2 bases from J, the junction kept 7 bases outside the gene matches. CDR3 sequence: CASSLDNRGRNYGYTF. CDR3 DNA sequence: TGCGCCAGCAGCTTGGACAACAGGGGCCGGAACTATGGCTACACCTTC.

The chain employs TRBV11-2 and TRBJ1-2; D might be TRBD1 (5 bases). Germline V gene sequence: CDR1 SGHAT, CDR2 FQNNGV. CDR3 length: 16 amino acids. V was cut by 1 base and J by 5 bases, with 17 bases left in between. The CDR3 protein is CASSLVANRQNYGYTF. The CDR3 nucleotides are TGTGCCAGCAGCTTAGTAGCAAACAGGCAAAATTATGGCTACACCTTC.

The genes are TRBV28 and TRBJ2-7, with a weak D call TRBD2 (6 bases). This CDR3 comprises 14 residues. Looked up from germline, CDR1 is MDHEN and CDR2 is SYDVKM. V was pared by 5 bases and J by 4 bases, with 15 bases between. CDR3 amino acids: CASSLGGFGYEQYF. For the CDR3, the DNA is TGTGCCAGCAGTCTCGGGGGTTTTGGATACGAGCAGTACTTC.

The genes are TRBV5-1 and TRBJ1-4; D call uncertain. The CDR3 is 15 residues long. Trimming removed 4 bases from V and 3 bases from J, with 13 bases in between. The germline V gene encodes CDR1 SGHRS and CDR2 YFSETQ. CDR3 coding DNA: TGCGCCAGCAGCCAACTCGGCCAGGCTAATGAAAAACTGTTTTTT. It yields the protein CASSQLGQANEKLFF. The whole variable domain, remainder taken from reference TRBV5-1 and TRBJ1-4, is KAGVTQTPRYLIKTRGQQVTLSCSPISGHRSVSWYQQTPGQGLQFLFEYFSETQRNKGNFPGRFSGRQFSNSRSEMNVSTLELGDSALYLCASSQLGQANEKLFFGSGTQLSVL.

This rearrangement joins TRBV19 to TRBJ2-2, with D possibly matching TRBD2 (6 bases). The V gene's germline CDR1 is LNHDA and CDR2 SQIVND (reference sequence). Trimming removed 1 base at V and 6 bases at J, with 15 bases between. The length of the CDR3 is 16 residues. The CDR3 here is CASSIGGRPGAGELFF. The CDR3 nucleotides read TGTGCCAGTAGTATAGGGGGCCGCCCGGGGGCCGGGGAGCTGTTTTTT.

The V call is TRBV7-8, the J call TRBJ2-7, with 11 bases lining up with TRBD2. The CDR3 length is 18 residues. The V and J ends lost 4 bases and 9 bases, in that order; junction bases with no gene match: 20. Germline V lookup: CDR1 SGHVS, CDR2 FQNEAQ. The CDR3 protein is CASSSPGLADPVAGRQYF. The CDR3 coding sequence is TGTGCCAGCAGCTCTCCGGGACTAGCGGACCCCGTCGCGGGGAGGCAGTACTTC.

The chain couples TRBV11-2 to TRBJ2-1; TRBD2 matches 10 bases. V shed 1 base and J 10 bases; nucleotides not matched to a gene: 7. The germline V gene has CDR1 SGHAT and CDR2 FQNNGV. The CDR3 runs to 15 residues. DNA for the CDR3: TGTGCCAGCAGCTTAGCCAGGCTAGCGGGGGACGAGCAGTTCTTC. It is translated as CASSLARLAGDEQFF. Full variable domain (missing parts from reference TRBV11-2 and TRBJ2-1): EAGVAQSPRYKIIEKRQSVAFWCNPISGHATLYWYQQILGQGPKLLIQFQNNGVVDDSQLPKDRFSAERLKGVDSTLKIQPAKLEDSAVYLCASSLARLAGDEQFFGPGTRLTVL.

This rearrangement joins TRBV5-6 to TRBJ2-5, with TRBD2 matching 13 bases. The CDR3 loop spans 15 amino acids. V gave up 4 bases and J gave up 10 bases; unmatched junction bases: 10. Per the germline V gene, CDR1 is SGHDT and CDR2 is YYEEEE. CDR3: CASSQTSGGGPHQYF. In DNA, the CDR3 is TGTGCCAGCAGCCAAACTAGCGGGGGGGGCCCGCACCAGTACTTC.

The table lists this clone with a count of one. The gene calls are TRBV28 and TRBJ1-2; D not resolved. The CDR3 has 11 residues. Germline CDR1 is MDHEN and CDR2 is SYDVKM. The V end lost 8 bases, the J end lost 1 base, and 5 bases lay between the germline ends. CDR3 in amino acids: CASHSNYGYTF. DNA of the CDR3: TGTGCCAGCCACAGTAACTATGGCTACACCTTC.

This chain links TRBV30 with TRBJ2-1; D is unclear. The CDR3 is made up of 16 amino acids. V was pared by 1 base and J by 0 bases, with 13 bases between. Germline lookup yields CDR1 GTSNPN and CDR2 SVGIG (reference sequence). The CDR3 is CAWSGKTLGSYNEQFF. For the CDR3, the DNA is TGTGCCTGGAGTGGGAAAACCCTAGGCTCCTACAATGAGCAGTTCTTC. The full variable domain, its missing parts supplied by reference TRBV30 and TRBJ2-1, is SQTIHQWPATLVQPVGSPLSLECTVEGTSNPNLYWYRQAAGRGLQLLFYSVGIGQISSEVPQNLSASRPQDRQFILSSKKLLLSDSGFYLCAWSGKTLGSYNEQFFGPGTRLTVL.

V gene TRBV20-1 combines with J gene TRBJ1-1; possibly TRBD1 for D (6 bases). V gave up 3 bases and J gave up 7 bases, with 12 bases separating them. The CDR3 length is 12 residues. Per germline, CDR1 DFQATT and CDR2 SNEGSKA (reference sequence). In DNA, the CDR3 is TGCAGTGCTAGTCCCGGACAGAATGAAGCTTTCTTT. Translation gives CSASPGQNEAFF.

This chain connects TRBV4-2 to TRBJ1-1; 7 nucleotides agree with TRBD1. This CDR3 comprises 16 residues. Germline V gives CDR1 LGHNA, CDR2 YNFKEQ. V was clipped by 4 bases and J by 1 base; unmatched bases: 9. CDR3 sequence (DNA): TGTGCCAGCAGCCTCCGGACAGGCGCGACGAACACTGAAGCTTTCTTT. Its translation is CASSLRTGATNTEAFF.

The gene calls are TRBV2 and TRBJ2-7; TRBD1 matches at 8 bases. The CDR3 sequence is 14 residues long. CDR1 is SNHLY, CDR2 FYNNEI, per germline. J gave up 5 bases and V 8 bases, and 11 bases lay outside the gene matches. The CDR3 DNA follows: TGTGCCAGCCGTCGACAGGGGTCGAATCACGAGCAGTACTTC. Its translation is CASRRQGSNHEQYF. Variable domain in full (rest from reference TRBV2 and TRBJ2-7): EPEVTQTPSHQVTQMGQEVILRCVPISNHLYFYWYRQILGQKVEFLVSFYNNEISEKSEIFDDQFSVERPDGSNFTLKIRSTKLEDSAMYFCASRRQGSNHEQYFGPGTRLTVT.

This chain links TRBV5-1 with TRBJ2-7; 8 bases fit TRBD1. The CDR3 sequence is 14 residues long. Germline loops: CDR1 SGHRS, CDR2 YFSETQ. With 4 bases clipped from V and 6 bases from J, the junction kept 9 bases outside the gene matches. CDR3 amino acids: CASSERTTGAEQYF. CDR3 in DNA: TGCGCCAGCAGCGAAAGAACGACAGGGGCCGAGCAGTACTTC.

The J gene is TRBJ2-5, the V gene TRBV5-4, with 8 bases identical to TRBD2. With V trimmed by 4 bases and J by 5 bases, 13 bases remained unmatched. Per germline, CDR1 SGHNT and CDR2 YYREEE (reference sequence). The length of the CDR3 is 16 residues. The chain's CDR3 is CASSLTVGGAGETQYF. The CDR3 DNA follows: TGTGCCAGCAGCCTGACCGTCGGGGGGGCCGGGGAGACCCAGTACTTC.

This chain links TRBV9 with TRBJ2-1; 9 nucleotides agree with TRBD2. CDR3 length: 12 amino acids. CDR1 and CDR2 (germline): SGDLS, YYNGEE. J lost 9 bases, V lost 3 bases, and 1 base had no gene match. The CDR3 coding sequence is TGTGCCAGCAGCGGGACTAGCGCTGAGCAGTTCTTC. As protein: CASSGTSAEQFF.

The CDR3 here is CASSLQGLNEKLFF. The CDR3 DNA sequence: TGTGCCAGCAGTCTACAGGGGCTTAATGAAAAACTGTTTTTT. This sequence joins TRBV27 and TRBJ1-4, with 7 bases identical to TRBD1. CDR1 and CDR2 from the germline V gene are MNHEY and SMNVEV (reference sequence). V lost 5 bases and J lost 4; bases outside the gene matches: 4. CDR3 length equals 14 residues.

DNA of the CDR3: TGCAGCGCTAGAAAGAACACTGAAGCTTTCTTT. Protein product: CSARKNTEAFF. The chain links TRBV29-1 to TRBJ1-1; the D is unclear. Germline assignment: CDR1 SQVTM and CDR2 ANQGSEA. The ends were cut back, 7 bases at V and 1 base at J, with 7 bases in the middle. The CDR3 loop spans 11 amino acids.

The rearrangement links TRBV2 to TRBJ2-3; maybe TRBD2 (6 bases). V lost 11 bases and J lost 0, with 12 bases in between. In germline, CDR1 is SNHLY, CDR2 FYNNEI. The length of the CDR3 is 13 residues. CDR3 loop: CAGGTDSTDTQYF. The CDR3 region has the DNA TGTGCCGGAGGGACGGACAGCACAGATACGCAGTATTTT.

In nucleotides, the CDR3 is TGTGCCAGCAGTGAAATGGGACAGACCGCCTATGGCTACACCTTC. Translation gives CASSEMGQTAYGYTF. The chain recombines TRBV6-1 with TRBJ1-2; 7 bases agree with TRBD1. The germline V gene has CDR1 MNHNS and CDR2 SASEGT. The CDR3 extends over 15 amino acids. The ends lost 2 bases at V and 4 bases at J; junction bases unmatched: 7.

The chain has TRBV5-1 and TRBJ2-1, with 12 bases that match TRBD2. The CDR3 is 18 residues long. With 2 bases clipped from V and 4 bases from J, the junction kept 10 bases outside the gene matches. Germline V gene data show CDR1 as SGHRS and CDR2 as YFSETQ. This CDR3 is CASSFPLLAGGLYNEQFF. CDR3 DNA: TGCGCCAGCAGCTTTCCTCTACTAGCGGGGGGATTATACAATGAGCAGTTCTTC. Full variable domain (outside the CDR3, taken from reference TRBV5-1 and TRBJ2-1): KAGVTQTPRYLIKTRGQQVTLSCSPISGHRSVSWYQQTPGQGLQFLFEYFSETQRNKGNFPGRFSGRQFSNSRSEMNVSTLELGDSALYLCASSFPLLAGGLYNEQFFGPGTRLTVL.

The V call is TRBV5-8, the J call TRBJ2-3, with D perhaps matching TRBD1 (5 bases). CDR1 is SGHTS, CDR2 YDEGEE, per germline. The CDR3 sequence is 13 residues long. V was cut by 4 bases and J by 5 bases, with 11 bases left in between. CDR3 in amino acids: CASSPRQLDTQYF. CDR3 in DNA: TGTGCCAGCAGCCCTAGACAGTTAGATACGCAGTATTTT. Variable domain in full (rest from reference TRBV5-8 and TRBJ2-3): EAGVTQSPTHLIKTRGQQATLRCSPISGHTSVYWYQQALGLGLQFLLWYDEGEERNRGNFPPRFSGRQFPNYSSELNVNALELEDSALYLCASSPRQLDTQYFGPGTRLTVL.